This T cell receptor (beta chain) was identified during a study of identical twins. Notes on the study in general: Recombination models fit unrelated individuals' TCR alpha sharing but underestimated twins'.

TCRdb ran MiXCR on the 5' RACE reads and lists one entry per CDR3 protein. The table records hundreds of thousands of distinct CDR3 sequences, 7% of them present only once. CDR1 is SEHNR, CDR2 FQNEAQ, per germline (reference sequence). The CDR3 runs to 13 residues. Trimming left V 5 bases short and J 4 bases short, with 10 bases between. Regarding this clonotype: Its antigen is unknown.

The data also belong to a second study, concerning yellow fever vaccine responses in identical twins.

This receptor was taken from a woman between 18 and 30 years old in good health. The chain combines TRBV7-9 with TRBJ2-3; D gene uncertain. The sequenced material came from memory (CD45RO+) T cells sorted from blood. CDR3 loop: CASSENQADTQYF. The CDR3 DNA follows: TGTGCCAGCAGCGAAAATCAAGCAGATACGCAGTATTTT.